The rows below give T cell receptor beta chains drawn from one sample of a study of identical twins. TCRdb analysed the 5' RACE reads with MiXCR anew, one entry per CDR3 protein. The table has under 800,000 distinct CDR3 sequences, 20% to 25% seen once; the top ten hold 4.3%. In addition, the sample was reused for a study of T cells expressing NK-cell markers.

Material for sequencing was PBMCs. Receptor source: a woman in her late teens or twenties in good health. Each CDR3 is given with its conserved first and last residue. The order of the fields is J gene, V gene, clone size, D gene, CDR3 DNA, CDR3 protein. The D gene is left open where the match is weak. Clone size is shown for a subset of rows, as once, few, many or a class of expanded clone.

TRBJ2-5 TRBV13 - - TGTGCCAGCAGCTTAGCCCCCAGATGGGAGACCCAGTACTTC CASSLAPRWETQYF
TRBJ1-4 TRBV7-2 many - TGTGCCAGCAGCTTAATGCAGGGGTCCCAAAAACTGTTTTTT CASSLMQGSQKLFF
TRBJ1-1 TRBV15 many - TGTGCCACCAGCAGAGATAGGATGAACACTGAAGCTTTCTTT CATSRDRMNTEAFF
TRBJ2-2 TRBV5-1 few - TGCGCCAGCAGCTTGGAAGGGGCGAACACCGGGGAGCTGTTTTTT CASSLEGANTGELFF
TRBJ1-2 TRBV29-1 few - TGCAGCGTTGAATACAGGCAACCCTCCTATGGCTACACCTTC CSVEYRQPSYGYTF
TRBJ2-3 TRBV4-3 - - TGCGCCAGCAGCCAAGGTAACCTGGGAACAGATACGCAGTATTTT CASSQGNLGTDTQYF
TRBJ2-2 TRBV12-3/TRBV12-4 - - TGTGCCAGCAGCCAGACAGGGCGGGGCACCGGGGAGCTGTTTTTT CASSQTGRGTGELFF
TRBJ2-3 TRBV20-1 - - TGCAGTGCTGGCCCGGAAGATACGCAGTATTTT CSAGPEDTQYF
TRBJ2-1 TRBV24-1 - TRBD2 TGTGCCACCAGTGGAGTAGCGGGCAATGAGCAGTTCTTC CATSGVAGNEQFF
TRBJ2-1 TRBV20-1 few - TGCAGTGCTACTCCCGGGAGCCACTACAATGAGCAGTTCTTC CSATPGSHYNEQFF
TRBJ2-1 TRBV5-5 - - TGTGCCAGCAGCGGGGACGGCTACAATGAGCAGTTCTTC CASSGDGYNEQFF
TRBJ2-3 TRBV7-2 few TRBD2 TGTGCCAGCAGCTTAGGCGGGAGTTCAGATACGCAGTATTTT CASSLGGSSDTQYF
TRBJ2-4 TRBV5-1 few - TGCGCCAGCAGCTTGGTATGGGGGGGCGGTCTAGCCAAAAACATTCAGTACTTC CASSLVWGGGLAKNIQYF
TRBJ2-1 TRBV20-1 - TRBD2 TGCAGTGCCCACGGACTAGCGGGTGGCAATGAGCAGTTCTTC CSAHGLAGGNEQFF
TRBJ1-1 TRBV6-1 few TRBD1 TGTGCCAGCAGTGAGGGGACAGGGGGCGCGGGTGAAGCTTTCTTT CASSEGTGGAGEAFF
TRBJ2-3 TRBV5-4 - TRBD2 TGTGCCAGCAGTTTGGGACTAGTTCAGGATACGCAGTATTTT CASSLGLVQDTQYF
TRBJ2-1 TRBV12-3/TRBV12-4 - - TGTGCCAGCAGTGTCGGCCCGGTCAGCTCCTACAATGAGCAGTTCTTC CASSVGPVSSYNEQFF
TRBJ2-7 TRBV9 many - TGTGCCAGCAGCGTGCTAGGACTGGGCATTACCGAGCAGTACTTC CASSVLGLGITEQYF
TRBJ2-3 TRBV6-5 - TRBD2 TGTGCCACCCGTTGGGAGCTCGGGACTAGCGGCACAGATACGCAGTATTTT CATRWELGTSGTDTQYF
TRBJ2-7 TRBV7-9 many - TGTGCCAGCAGTTTACAGGGTGCCCACGAGCAGTACTTC CASSLQGAHEQYF
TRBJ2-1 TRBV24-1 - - TGTGCCACCGCCCCGCACAGCAACAATGAGCAGTTCTTC CATAPHSNNEQFF